This T cell receptor (beta chain) comes out of a study of technical replicates of blood from a few donors (dated by TCRdb to 2016 to 2017). From cysteine to phenylalanine, the CDR3 is 15 amino acids long. Only CDR3 DNA is held: 45 bases, read in frame from base 1. CDR1 and CDR2 are drawn from the germline V gene (reference sequence): LNHDA, SQIVND. V was cut back by 5 bases and J by 4 bases, leaving a gap of 18 bases between them. The library came from the immunoSEQ multiplex PCR assay. TCRdb carries this immuneACCESS record with in-frame sequences only. Its versions omit some clonotypes, under half of them owing to an unresolved V gene in the studies checked, with the rest unexplained. The sample table holds approximately 100,000 clones, of which nearly 96% were seen once. Over 0.2% of the sample goes to the ten largest clones. Regarding this clone: It lacks a known antigen. Per-base quality was not reported, and no clone a single base away is much larger than it.

This receptor was obtained from a human donor in good health. Sequencing was carried out using T cells isolated from PBMCs. The receptor chain draws on TRBV19 and TRBJ2-7, with no confident D gene call. DNA sequence: TGTGCCAGTAGTTACAGAGAAGAGAGAGATTACGAGCAGTACTTC. Its protein product is CASSYREERDYEQYF.